The clone carrying this T cell receptor (beta chain) was detected only a few times. Its antigen is not identified. This entry is derived from a study of healthy donors' naive CD4 and CD8 T cells. Each TCR library used 500 ng of total RNA and a linear amplification protocol. TCRdb called the reads again in MiXCR, with one record for every CDR3 protein. This table has some 190,000 distinct CDR3 sequences, around three quarters appearing once. Naive CD4+ cells were sorted as CD4+CD8-CD45RO-CD45RA+; naive CD8+ as CD8+CD4-CD45RA+CD27bright. Broader study findings: A reported CD4+/CD8+ bias affected most V and J genes in naive cells. About an eighth of CD4/CD8 propensity variance appeared explained by V, J and CDR3 charge. Negatively charged CDR3s marked CD8+ lineage; positively charged CDR3s marked CD4+ lineage.

This CDR3 spans 10 amino acids. Per the germline V gene, CDR1 is SQVTM and CDR2 is ANQGSEA. V was shortened by 7 bases and J by 5 bases, with 6 bases between the two germline ends. Material for sequencing was naive CD4+ and CD8+ T cells sorted from blood, pooled from several donors. V is TRBV29-1 and J is TRBJ2-1, with D unresolved. The clonotype was recovered from a pool of human donors in good health; the sample pools cells from several healthy donors. The CDR3 DNA sequence: TGCAGCGCTGGGAACAATGAGCAGTTCTTC. It translates to CSAGNNEQFF.